This T cell receptor (beta chain) was sequenced in a study of T-cell memory formation after mild COVID-19. Study-wide points: Clones that got smaller from day 15 to 85 had even CD4/CD8, while clones growing later tipped toward CD4+.

TCRdb analysed the 5' RACE reads with MiXCR anew, one entry per CDR3 protein. The table records more than 100,000 distinct CDR3 sequences, roughly 6% of them present only once. V shed 0 bases and J shed 8 bases, with 8 bases lying between them. Looked up from germline, CDR1 is LGHDT and CDR2 is YNNKEL (reference sequence). CDR3 length: 12 residues. This clonotype was seen only a few times. Its cognate antigen is unknown. This sequence joins TRBV3-1 and TRBJ2-7; D not resolved. The sample comprised PBMCs or a T cell subset sorted from them (not recorded which). The sequence came from an adult woman who had mild COVID-19 (a few samples of this study predate the infection). Cell type and time point are not known. This CDR3 is CASSQDVGKQYF. The CDR3 DNA sequence: TGTGCCAGCAGCCAAGATGTGGGGAAGCAGTACTTC.